This T cell receptor (beta chain) was recorded in a study of cytomegalovirus exposure and HLA in healthy donors. The PCR was carried out with 60 Vbeta primers and 13 Jbeta primers. Clones were sequenced by immunoSEQ multiplex PCR, and TCRdb holds only the in-frame ones, with some missing. The sample includes approximately 70,000 clones, around three quarters seen only once; the top ten take less than 7.5%. CDR1 is SGHRS and CDR2 is YFSETQ in the germline V gene. The V and J ends lost 3 bases and 1 base, in that order; junction bases with no gene match: 7. This CDR3 contains 16 residues. This chain uses TRBV5-1 with TRBJ2-7, with 10 bases identical to TRBD1. The sample comprised PBMCs. The TCR originated in a man aged 50 to 59 in good health and CMV-seronegative. The CDR3 DNA follows: TGCGCCAGCAGCTCACCATCGGGACAGGGGTCCTACGAGCAGTACTTC. It yields the protein CASSSPSGQGSYEQYF.